The sequence of this T cell receptor beta chain was determined in a study of regulatory T cells in long-lasting Graves disease. The study's findings and limits: Persistent disease was characterized by preferential usage of TRBV28, TRBJ1-2 and TRBJ2-5. The number of shared public clonotypes was higher in persistent patients (under 3,000) than new patients (966).

The germline V gene encodes CDR1 MGHRA and CDR2 YSYEKL. Trimming left V 3 bases short and J 1 base short, with 15 bases between. The CDR3 has 16 amino acids. The time point: persistent/refractory GD, antithyroid drugs over 5 years with positive TRAb. Extracted PBMC RNA gave rise to the TCR library. HTBI primers from iRepertoire and Arm-PCR of CDR3 regions yielded the TCR beta libraries. TCRdb re-called the multiplex PCR reads with MiXCR, one entry per CDR3 protein. The data show 500,000 to 800,000 distinct CDR3 sequences, with about 30% seen just once and under 55% held by the top ten. Turning to this clonotype: Its antigen is not identified.

This rearrangement joins TRBV4-1 to TRBJ1-1; perhaps TRBD1 as D (5 bases). Sequences were derived from peripheral blood mononuclear cells (PBMCs), sampled when the disease was refractory, from a patient treated with antithyroid drugs. This TCR derives from a female donor with Graves disease. The DNA of the CDR3 is TGCGCCAGCAGCCAGGACTTGGCAGGGACGAACACTGAAGCTTTCTTT. This gives the protein CASSQDLAGTNTEAFF.